The sequence of this TCR beta chain was determined in a study of OX40 agonist ivuxolimab in advanced cancers. Study-wide background: Patient treatment consisted of intravenous ivuxolimab administration every 2 weeks at 0.01 to 10 mg/kg.

This table comes from immunoSEQ multiplex PCR, and its TCRdb copy is limited to in-frame clones, with some not included. This table has around 70,000 clones, around 89% appearing once. The CDR3 consists of 15 residues. V gave up 4 bases and J gave up 5 bases; unmatched junction bases: 3. From germline, CDR1 is MNHNS and CDR2 SASEGT. Sequencing used CD4+ or CD8+ T cells sorted from blood, obtained in a trial of the OX40 agonist ivuxolimab. V gene TRBV6-1 combines with J gene TRBJ2-5, with TRBD2 matching over 14 bases. The clonotype was recovered from an adult with an advanced solid tumor such as melanoma, head and neck, liver or kidney cancer. CDR3 nucleotide sequence: TGTGCCAGCAGTGGGGGACTAGCGGGAGTGGAGACCCAGTACTTC. It is translated as CASSGGLAGVETQYF.